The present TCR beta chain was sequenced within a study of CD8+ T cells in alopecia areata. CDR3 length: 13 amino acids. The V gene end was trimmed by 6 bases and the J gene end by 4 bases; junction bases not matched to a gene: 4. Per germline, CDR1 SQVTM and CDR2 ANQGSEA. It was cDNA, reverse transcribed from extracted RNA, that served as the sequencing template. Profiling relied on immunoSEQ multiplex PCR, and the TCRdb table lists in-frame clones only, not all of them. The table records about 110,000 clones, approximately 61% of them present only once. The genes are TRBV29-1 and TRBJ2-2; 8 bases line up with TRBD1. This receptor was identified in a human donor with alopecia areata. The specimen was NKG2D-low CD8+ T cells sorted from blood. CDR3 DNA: TGCAGCGTGCTGACAGGGGTCACCGGGGAGCTGTTTTTT. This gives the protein CSVLTGVTGELFF.